Sequencing of this TCR beta chain was carried out in a study of glioma-infiltrating T cells after dendritic cell vaccination. Before vaccination, two weeks after the third vaccination, and at progression, PBMC were collected. Overall study results and limits: Survival was not directly related to TCR clonality in these patients. Higher pretreatment TIL content predicted longer progression-free time and survival.

The assay was immunoSEQ multiplex PCR, and TCRdb's table has in-frame clones only and misses some. The sample yields around 96,000 clones, 79% seen once. CDR1 and CDR2 (germline): SQVTM, ANQGSEA. There are 15 residues in the CDR3. After removal of 1 base from V and 7 bases from J, the junction contained 9 bases not matched to a gene. A word on this clone: The antigen is unknown.

This clonotype was obtained from a human donor with glioblastoma. Sample: blood, taken before dendritic cell vaccination. The chain combines TRBV29-1 with TRBJ2-1; 8 nucleotides line up with TRBD1. This CDR3 reads CSVEGARQGLNEQFF. The CDR3 coding sequence is TGCAGCGTTGAAGGCGCGAGACAGGGGCTTAATGAGCAGTTCTTC.